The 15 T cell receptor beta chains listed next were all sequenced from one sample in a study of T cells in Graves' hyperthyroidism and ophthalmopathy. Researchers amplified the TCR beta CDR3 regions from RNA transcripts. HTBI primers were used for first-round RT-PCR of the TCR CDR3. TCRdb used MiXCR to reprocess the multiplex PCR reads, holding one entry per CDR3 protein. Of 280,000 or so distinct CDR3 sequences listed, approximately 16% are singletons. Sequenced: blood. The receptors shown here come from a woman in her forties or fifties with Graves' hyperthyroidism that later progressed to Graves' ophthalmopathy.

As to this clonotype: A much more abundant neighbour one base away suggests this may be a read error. CDR3 nucleotides: TGTGTCAGCAGCTCCATAAGCTCCTACGAGCAGTACTTC. This sequence encodes CVSSSISSYEQYF. The rearrangement links TRBV7-2 to TRBJ2-7; D gene uncertain. CDR1 and CDR2 (germline): SGHTA, FQGNSA. This CDR3 has 13 amino acids.

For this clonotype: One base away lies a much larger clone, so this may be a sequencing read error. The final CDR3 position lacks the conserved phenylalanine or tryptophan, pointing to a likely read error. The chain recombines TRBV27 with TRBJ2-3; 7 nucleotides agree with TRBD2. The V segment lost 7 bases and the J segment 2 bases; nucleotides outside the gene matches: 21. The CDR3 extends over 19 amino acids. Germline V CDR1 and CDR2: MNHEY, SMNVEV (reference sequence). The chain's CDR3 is CASIPSERDFFYATDTQYL. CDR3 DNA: TGTGCCAGCATCCCATCGGAGCGGGACTTTTTCTACGCCACAGATACGCAGTATCTT.

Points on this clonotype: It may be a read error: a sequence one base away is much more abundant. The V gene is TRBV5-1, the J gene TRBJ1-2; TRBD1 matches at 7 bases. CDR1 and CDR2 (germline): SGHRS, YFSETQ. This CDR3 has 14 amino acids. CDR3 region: CASTVGGANYSYTF. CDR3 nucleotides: TGCGCCAGCACGGTAGGGGGCGCGAACTATAGCTACACCTTC.

Here the CDR3 DNA reads TGTGCCAGCAACGAAGGTCTGGCTATTGGACCCATGAACACTGAAGCTTTCTTT. It is translated as CASNEGLAIGPMNTEAFF. The J gene is TRBJ1-1, the V gene TRBV12-3 or TRBV12-4; D is undetermined. Trimming took 7 bases from V and 0 from J, leaving 24 bases between them. The CDR3 has 18 amino acids.

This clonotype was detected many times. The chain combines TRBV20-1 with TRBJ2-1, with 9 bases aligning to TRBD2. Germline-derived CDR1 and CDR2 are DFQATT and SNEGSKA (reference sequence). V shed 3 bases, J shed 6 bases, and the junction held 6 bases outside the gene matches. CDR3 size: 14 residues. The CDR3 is CSARDSGGRNEQFF. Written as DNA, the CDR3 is TGCAGTGCTAGGGATAGCGGGGGCCGCAATGAGCAGTTCTTC.

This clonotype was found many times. CDR3 nucleotides: TGCAGTGCCGTTTCGGGGTACAATGAGCAGTTCTTC. Encoded protein: CSAVSGYNEQFF. V gene TRBV20-1 combines with J gene TRBJ2-1; a possible D gene is TRBD2 (5 bases). The CDR3 runs 12 residues. Trimming took 6 bases from V and 4 from J, leaving 10 bases between them. The germline CDR1 and CDR2 sequences are DFQATT and SNEGSKA (reference sequence).

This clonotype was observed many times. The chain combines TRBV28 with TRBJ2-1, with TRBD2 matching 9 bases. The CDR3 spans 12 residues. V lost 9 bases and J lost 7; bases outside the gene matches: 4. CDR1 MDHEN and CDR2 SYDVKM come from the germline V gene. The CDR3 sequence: CASIAGGNEQFF. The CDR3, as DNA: TGTGCCAGTATTGCGGGAGGGAATGAGCAGTTCTTC.

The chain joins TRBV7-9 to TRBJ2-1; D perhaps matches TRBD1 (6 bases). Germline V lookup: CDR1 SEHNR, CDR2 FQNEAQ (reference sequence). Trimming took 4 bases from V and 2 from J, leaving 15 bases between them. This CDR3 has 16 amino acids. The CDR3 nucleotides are TGTGCCAGCAGCTCCCCGGCAGGGGATGCCTACAATGAGCAGTTCTTC. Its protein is CASSSPAGDAYNEQFF.

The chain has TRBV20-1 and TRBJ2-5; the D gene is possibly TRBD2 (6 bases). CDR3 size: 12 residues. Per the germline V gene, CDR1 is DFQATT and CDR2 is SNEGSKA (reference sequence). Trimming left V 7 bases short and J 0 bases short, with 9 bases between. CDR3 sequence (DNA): TGCAGTGGGGACTCAGACCAAGAGACCCAGTACTTC. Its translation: CSGDSDQETQYF.

This chain's CDR3 is CASSSWQNWVYGYTF. The CDR3 nucleotides are TGTGCCAGCAGCTCCTGGCAGAATTGGGTCTATGGCTACACCTTC. The rearrangement links TRBV5-4 to TRBJ1-2; D is uncertain. The CDR3 extends over 15 amino acids. The germline CDR1 and CDR2 sequences are SGHNT and YYREEE (reference sequence). V was shortened by 3 bases and J by 4 bases, with 16 bases between the two germline ends.

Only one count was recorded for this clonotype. The CDR3 coding sequence is TGTGCCAGCAGCAGACCCGGGACTAGCGGGAGACGACCTAATGAGCAGTTCTTC. This translates into CASSRPGTSGRRPNEQFF. The rearrangement links TRBV2 to TRBJ2-1, with 14 nucleotides matching TRBD2. The ends lost 6 bases at V and 7 bases at J; junction bases unmatched: 14. This CDR3 is 18 amino acids long. The germline V gene encodes CDR1 SNHLY and CDR2 FYNNEI.

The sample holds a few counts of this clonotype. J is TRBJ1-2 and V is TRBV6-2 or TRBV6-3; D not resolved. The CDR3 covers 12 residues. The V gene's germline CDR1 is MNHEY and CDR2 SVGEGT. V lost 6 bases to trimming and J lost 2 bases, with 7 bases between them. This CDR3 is CASRAGNYGYTF. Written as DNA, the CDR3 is TGTGCCAGCAGGGCGGGGAACTATGGCTACACCTTC.

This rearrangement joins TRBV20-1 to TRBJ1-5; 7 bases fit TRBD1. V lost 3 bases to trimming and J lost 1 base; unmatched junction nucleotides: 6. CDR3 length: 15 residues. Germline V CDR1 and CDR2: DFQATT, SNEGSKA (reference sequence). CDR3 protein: CSASHRGRSNQPQHF. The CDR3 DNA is TGCAGTGCTAGTCACAGGGGCAGGAGCAATCAGCCCCAGCATTTT.

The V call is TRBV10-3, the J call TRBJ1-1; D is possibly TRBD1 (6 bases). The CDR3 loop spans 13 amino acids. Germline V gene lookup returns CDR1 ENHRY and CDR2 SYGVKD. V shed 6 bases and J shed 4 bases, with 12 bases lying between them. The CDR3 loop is CAISRGEVTEAFF. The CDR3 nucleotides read TGTGCCATCAGCAGGGGTGAAGTCACTGAAGCTTTCTTT.

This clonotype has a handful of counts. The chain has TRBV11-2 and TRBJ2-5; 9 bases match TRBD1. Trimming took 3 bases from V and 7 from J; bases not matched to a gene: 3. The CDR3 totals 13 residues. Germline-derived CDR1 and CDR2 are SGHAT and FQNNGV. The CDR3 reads CASSLGQGVTQYF. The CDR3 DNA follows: TGTGCCAGCAGCTTGGGACAGGGTGTGACCCAGTACTTC.